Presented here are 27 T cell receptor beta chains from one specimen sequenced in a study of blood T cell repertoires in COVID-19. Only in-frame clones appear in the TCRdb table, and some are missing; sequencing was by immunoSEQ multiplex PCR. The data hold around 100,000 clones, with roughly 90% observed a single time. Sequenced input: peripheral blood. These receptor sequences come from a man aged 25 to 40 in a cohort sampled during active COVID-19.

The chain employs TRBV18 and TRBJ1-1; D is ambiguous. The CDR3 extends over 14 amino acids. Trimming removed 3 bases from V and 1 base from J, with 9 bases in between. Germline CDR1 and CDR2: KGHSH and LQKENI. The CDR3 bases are TGTGCCAGCTCACCTGACAACGAGAACACTGAAGCTTTCTTT. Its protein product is CASSPDNENTEAFF.

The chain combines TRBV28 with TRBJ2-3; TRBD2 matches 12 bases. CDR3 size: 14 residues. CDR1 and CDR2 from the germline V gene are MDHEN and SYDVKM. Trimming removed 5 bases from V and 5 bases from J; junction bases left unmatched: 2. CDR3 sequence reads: CASSLAGGRDTQYF. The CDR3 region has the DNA TGTGCCAGCAGTCTAGCGGGGGGGCGAGATACGCAGTATTTT.

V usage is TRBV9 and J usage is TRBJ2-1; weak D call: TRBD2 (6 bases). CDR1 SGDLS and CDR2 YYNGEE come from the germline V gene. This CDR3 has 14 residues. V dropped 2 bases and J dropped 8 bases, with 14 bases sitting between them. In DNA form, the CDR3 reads TGTGCCAGCAGCGTCGAAGGCGGGGTGGATGAGCAGTTCTTC. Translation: CASSVEGGVDEQFF.

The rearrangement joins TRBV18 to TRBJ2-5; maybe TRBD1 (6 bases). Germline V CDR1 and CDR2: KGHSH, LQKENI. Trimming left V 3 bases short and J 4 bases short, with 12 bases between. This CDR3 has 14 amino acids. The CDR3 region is CASSPGQLIETQYF. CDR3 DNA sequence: TGTGCCAGCTCACCGGGACAACTCATAGAGACCCAGTACTTC.

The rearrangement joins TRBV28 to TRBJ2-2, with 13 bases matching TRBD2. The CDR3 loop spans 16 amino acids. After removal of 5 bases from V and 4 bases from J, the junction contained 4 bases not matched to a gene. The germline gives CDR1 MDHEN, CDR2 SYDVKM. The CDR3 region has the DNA TGTGCCAGCAGTACGACTAGCGGGGGGAGCACCGGGGAGCTGTTTTTT. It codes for CASSTTSGGSTGELFF.

In DNA form, the CDR3 reads TGTGCCAGCAGCCACGAAAGGGGCACTGAAGCTTTCTTT. This encodes CASSHERGTEAFF. V is TRBV6-2 or TRBV6-3 and J is TRBJ1-1, with D perhaps matching TRBD1 (5 bases). Per the germline V gene, CDR1 is MNHEY and CDR2 is SVGEGT. The V and J ends lost 6 bases and 4 bases respectively, with 12 bases between them. The CDR3 has 13 residues.

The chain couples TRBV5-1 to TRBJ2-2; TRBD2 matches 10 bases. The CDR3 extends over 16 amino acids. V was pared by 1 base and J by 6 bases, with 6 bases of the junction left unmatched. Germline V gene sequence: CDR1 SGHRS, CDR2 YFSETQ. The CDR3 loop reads CASSLSPSGGSGELFF. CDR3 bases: TGCGCCAGCAGCTTGTCCCCTAGCGGGGGTTCCGGGGAGCTGTTTTTT.

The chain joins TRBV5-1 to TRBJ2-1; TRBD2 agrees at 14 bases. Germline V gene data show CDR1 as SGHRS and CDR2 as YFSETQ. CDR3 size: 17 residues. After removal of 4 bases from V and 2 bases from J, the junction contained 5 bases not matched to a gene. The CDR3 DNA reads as TGCGCCAGCAGCCGGACTAGCGGGGGGTCCCCCTACAATGAGCAGTTCTTC. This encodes CASSRTSGGSPYNEQFF. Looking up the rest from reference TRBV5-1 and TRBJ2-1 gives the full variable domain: KAGVTQTPRYLIKTRGQQVTLSCSPISGHRSVSWYQQTPGQGLQFLFEYFSETQRNKGNFPGRFSGRQFSNSRSEMNVSTLELGDSALYLCASSRTSGGSPYNEQFFGPGTRLTVL.

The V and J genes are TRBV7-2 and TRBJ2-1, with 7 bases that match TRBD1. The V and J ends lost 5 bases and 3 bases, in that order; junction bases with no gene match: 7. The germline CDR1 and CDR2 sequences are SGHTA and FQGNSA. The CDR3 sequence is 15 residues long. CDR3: CASSGTGQNYNEQFF. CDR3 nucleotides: TGTGCCAGCAGCGGGACGGGACAGAACTACAATGAGCAGTTCTTC.

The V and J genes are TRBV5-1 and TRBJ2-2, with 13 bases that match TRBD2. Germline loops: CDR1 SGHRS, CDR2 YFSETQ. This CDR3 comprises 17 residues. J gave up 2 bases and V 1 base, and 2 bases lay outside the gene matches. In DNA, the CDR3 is TGCGCCAGCAGCTTGACTAGCGGGGGGGCAAACACCGGGGAGCTGTTTTTT. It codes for CASSLTSGGANTGELFF.

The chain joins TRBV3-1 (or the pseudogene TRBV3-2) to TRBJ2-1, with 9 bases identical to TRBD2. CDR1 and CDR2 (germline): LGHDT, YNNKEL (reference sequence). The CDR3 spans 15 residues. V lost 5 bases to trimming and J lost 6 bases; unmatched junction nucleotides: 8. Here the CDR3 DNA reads TGTGCCAGCAGCATACAGCGGGGGGCTCCCAATGAGCAGTTCTTC. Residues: CASSIQRGAPNEQFF.

Written as DNA, the CDR3 is TGCAGTGCTAGTCCGCCAGGGTATGGCTACACCTTC. Its translation is CSASPPGYGYTF. The genes are TRBV20-1 and TRBJ1-2, with D maybe TRBD1 (5 bases). The germline V gene encodes CDR1 DFQATT and CDR2 SNEGSKA (reference sequence). V was pared by 3 bases and J by 5 bases, with 10 bases between. The CDR3 contains 12 residues.

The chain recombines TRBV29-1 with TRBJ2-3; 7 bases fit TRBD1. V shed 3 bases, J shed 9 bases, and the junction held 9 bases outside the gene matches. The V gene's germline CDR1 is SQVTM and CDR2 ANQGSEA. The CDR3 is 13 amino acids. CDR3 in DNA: TGCAGCGTTGACACGGACAGGAGTAACACGCAGTATTTT. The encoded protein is CSVDTDRSNTQYF.

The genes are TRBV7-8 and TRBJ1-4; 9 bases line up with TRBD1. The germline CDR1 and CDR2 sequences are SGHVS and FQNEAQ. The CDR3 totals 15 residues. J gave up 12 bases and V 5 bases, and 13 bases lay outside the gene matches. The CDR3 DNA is TGTGCCAGCAGCAAACAGGGGGCGGGAGAGGGGGAACTGTTTTTT. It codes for CASSKQGAGEGELFF. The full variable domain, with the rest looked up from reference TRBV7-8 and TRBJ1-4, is GAGVSQSPRYKVAKRGQDVALRCDPISGHVSLFWYQQALGQGPEFLTYFQNEAQLDKSGLPSDRFFAERPEGSVSTLKIQRTQQEDSAVYLCASSKQGAGEGELFFGSGTQLSVL.

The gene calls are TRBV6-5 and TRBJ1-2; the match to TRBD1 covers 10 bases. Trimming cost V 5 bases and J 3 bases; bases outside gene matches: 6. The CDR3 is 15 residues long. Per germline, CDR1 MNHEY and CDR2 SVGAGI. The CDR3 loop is CASSLDRGTYYGYTF. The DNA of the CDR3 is TGTGCCAGCAGTCTGGACAGGGGGACGTACTATGGCTACACCTTC.

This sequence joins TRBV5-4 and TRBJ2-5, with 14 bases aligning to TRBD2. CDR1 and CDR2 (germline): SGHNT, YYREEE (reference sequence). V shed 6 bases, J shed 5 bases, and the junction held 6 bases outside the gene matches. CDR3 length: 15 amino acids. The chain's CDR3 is CASTTWTSGGETQYF. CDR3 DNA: TGTGCCAGCACCACTTGGACTAGCGGGGGGGAGACCCAGTACTTC.

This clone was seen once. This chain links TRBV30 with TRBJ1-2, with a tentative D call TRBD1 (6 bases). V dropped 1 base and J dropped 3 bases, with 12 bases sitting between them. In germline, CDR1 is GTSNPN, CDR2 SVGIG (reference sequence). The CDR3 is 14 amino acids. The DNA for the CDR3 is TGTGCCTGGAGTGGACAGGTCGATTACTATGGCTACACCTTC. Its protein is CAWSGQVDYYGYTF.

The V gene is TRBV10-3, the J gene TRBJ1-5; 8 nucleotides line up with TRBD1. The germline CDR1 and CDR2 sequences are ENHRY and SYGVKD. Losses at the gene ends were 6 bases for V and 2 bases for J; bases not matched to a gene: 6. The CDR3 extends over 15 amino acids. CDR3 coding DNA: TGTGCCATCAGCGGACAGGGTGACGGCAATCAGCCCCAGCATTTT. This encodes CAISGQGDGNQPQHF.

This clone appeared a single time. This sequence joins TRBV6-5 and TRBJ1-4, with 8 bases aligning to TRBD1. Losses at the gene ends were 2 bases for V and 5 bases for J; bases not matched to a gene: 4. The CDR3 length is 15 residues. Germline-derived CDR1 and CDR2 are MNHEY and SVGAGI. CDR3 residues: CASSYPTGANEKLFF. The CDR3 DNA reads TGTGCCAGCAGTTACCCGACAGGGGCCAATGAAAAACTGTTTTTT.

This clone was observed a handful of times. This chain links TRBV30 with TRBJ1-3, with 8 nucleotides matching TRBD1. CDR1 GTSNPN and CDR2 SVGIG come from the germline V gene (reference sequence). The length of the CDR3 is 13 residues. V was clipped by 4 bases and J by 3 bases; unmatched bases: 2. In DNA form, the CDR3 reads TGTGCCTGGACTGGACAGGGTGGAAACACCATATATTTT. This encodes CAWTGQGGNTIYF.

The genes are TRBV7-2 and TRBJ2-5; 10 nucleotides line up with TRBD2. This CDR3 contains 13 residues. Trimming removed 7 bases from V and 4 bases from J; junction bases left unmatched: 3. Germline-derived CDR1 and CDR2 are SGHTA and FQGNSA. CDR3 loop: CASKVAGGETQYF. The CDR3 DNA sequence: TGTGCCAGCAAAGTAGCGGGGGGAGAGACCCAGTACTTC.

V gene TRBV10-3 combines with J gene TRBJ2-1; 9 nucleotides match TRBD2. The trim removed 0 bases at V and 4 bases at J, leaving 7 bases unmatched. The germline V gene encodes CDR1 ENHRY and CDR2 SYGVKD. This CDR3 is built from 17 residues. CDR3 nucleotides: TGTGCCATCAGTGAGTCGACTCGGCGGGGGGGTTACAATGAGCAGTTCTTC. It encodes CAISESTRRGGYNEQFF.

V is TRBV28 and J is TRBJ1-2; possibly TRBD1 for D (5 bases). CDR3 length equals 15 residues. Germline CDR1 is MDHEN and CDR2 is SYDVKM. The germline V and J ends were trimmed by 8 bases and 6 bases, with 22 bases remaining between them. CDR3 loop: CASRTPGPSGDGYTF. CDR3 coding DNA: TGTGCCAGCCGCACTCCCGGGCCCTCGGGGGATGGCTACACCTTC.

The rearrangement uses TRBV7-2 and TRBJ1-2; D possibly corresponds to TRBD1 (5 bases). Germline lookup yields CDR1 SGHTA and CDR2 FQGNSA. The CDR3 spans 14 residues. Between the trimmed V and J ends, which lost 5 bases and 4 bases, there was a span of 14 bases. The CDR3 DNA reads TGTGCCAGCAGCCCCTCCGGGACTGCCTATGGCTACACCTTC. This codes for CASSPSGTAYGYTF.

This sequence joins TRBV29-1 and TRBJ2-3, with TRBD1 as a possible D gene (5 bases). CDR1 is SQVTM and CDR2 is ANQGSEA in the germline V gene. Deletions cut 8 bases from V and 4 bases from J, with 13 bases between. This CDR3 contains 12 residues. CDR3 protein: CSSSDSADTQYF. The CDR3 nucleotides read TGCAGCTCCAGTGACAGTGCAGATACGCAGTATTTT.

CDR3 protein: CASSYSWGGQTDTQYF. For the CDR3, the DNA is TGTGCCAGCAGTTACTCGTGGGGGGGCCAAACAGATACGCAGTATTTT. The chain uses TRBV6-6 and TRBJ2-3; D possibly corresponds to TRBD2 (7 bases). Trimming cost V 0 bases and J 3 bases, with 13 bases left between them. The CDR3 has 16 residues. The germline V gene encodes CDR1 MNHNY and CDR2 SVGAGI (reference sequence).

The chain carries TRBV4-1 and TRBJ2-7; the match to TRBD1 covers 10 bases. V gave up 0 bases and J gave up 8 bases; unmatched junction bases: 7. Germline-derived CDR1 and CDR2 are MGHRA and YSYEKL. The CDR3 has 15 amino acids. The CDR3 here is CASSQDWGQGSQQYF. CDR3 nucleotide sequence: TGCGCCAGCAGCCAAGATTGGGGACAGGGGAGCCAGCAGTACTTC.